These 28 T cell receptor beta chains originate from one sample sequenced in a study of T cell repertoires in cytomegalovirus infection. TCRdb analysed the reads with MiXCR anew, one entry per CDR3 protein. This table has roughly 860,000 distinct CDR3 sequences, 30% to 35% appearing once. For these TCRs, the target antigens are not known. Sequenced here: cultured CD8+ T cells from PBMCs, sampled from culture after CMV antigen stimulation. These receptors were obtained from a human donor in good health (CMV status not recorded). Some clones in this sample may be carry-over from other donors' samples.

The DNA of the CDR3 is TGTGCCAGCAGGCGCAACAGGTTCGAAATCTCAGATACGCAGTATTTT. Translated, it gives CASRRNRFEISDTQYF. This chain connects TRBV6-6 to TRBJ2-3, with D perhaps TRBD1 (5 bases). V was clipped by 6 bases and J by 4 bases, with 20 bases between them. The CDR3 loop spans 16 amino acids. Looked up from germline, CDR1 is MNHNY and CDR2 is SVGAGI (reference sequence).

The chain is built from TRBV28 and TRBJ1-5; 9 bases agree with TRBD1. CDR1 is MDHEN and CDR2 is SYDVKM in the germline V gene. The V gene end was trimmed by 3 bases and the J gene end by 5 bases; junction bases not matched to a gene: 8. The length of the CDR3 is 16 residues. The CDR3 DNA follows: TGTGCCAGCAGTTTTCCCTGGACAGGGGTAGATCAGCCCCAGCATTTT. Protein sequence: CASSFPWTGVDQPQHF.

This clonotype was found a few times. The rearrangement links TRBV20-1 to TRBJ1-2; D unclear. The CDR3 is 11 amino acids. V lost 4 bases, J lost 5 bases, and 8 bases lay in between. The germline gives CDR1 DFQATT, CDR2 SNEGSKA (reference sequence). The CDR3 nucleotides read TGCAGTGCTATTTGGGGTTATGGCTACACCTTC. Its protein product is CSAIWGYGYTF.

The table lists this clonotype with a few counts. This chain links TRBV12-5 with TRBJ1-5; 7 bases agree with TRBD1. The CDR3 has 18 amino acids. Germline V gives CDR1 LGHNT, CDR2 FRNRAP. Germline trimming cut 7 bases from V and 4 bases from J; bases unmatched to any gene: 19. The CDR3 reads CASAYTGVPLPLNQPQHF. CDR3 in DNA: TGTGCTAGTGCATACACAGGGGTTCCTCTACCACTTAATCAGCCCCAGCATTTT.

This clonotype was observed a handful of times. The chain uses TRBV7-9 and TRBJ1-5, with 7 positions matching TRBD1. The CDR3 consists of 17 residues. Germline CDR1 SEHNR, CDR2 FQNEAQ (reference sequence). V was pared by 1 base and J by 4 bases, with 10 bases of the junction left unmatched. The chain's CDR3 is CASSLVTGAWDNQPQHF. For the CDR3, the DNA is TGTGCCAGCAGCTTAGTTACAGGGGCATGGGATAATCAGCCCCAGCATTTT. Variable domain in full (rest from reference TRBV7-9 and TRBJ1-5): DTGVSQNPRHKITKRGQNVTFRCDPISEHNRLYWYRQTLGQGPEFLTYFQNEAQLEKSRLLSDRFSAERPKGSFSTLEIQRTEQGDSAMYLCASSLVTGAWDNQPQHFGDGTRLSIL.

The chain carries TRBV19 and TRBJ2-7; the match to TRBD1 covers 11 bases. Germline V gene data show CDR1 as LNHDA and CDR2 as SQIVND (reference sequence). The CDR3 is made up of 15 amino acids. J gave up 5 bases and V 5 bases, and 8 bases lay outside the gene matches. CDR3 sequence (DNA): TGTGCCAGTAGTCCCCGGGACAGGGGGGGCGACGAGCAGTACTTC. Translation: CASSPRDRGGDEQYF. Full variable domain (rest looked up from reference TRBV19 and TRBJ2-7): DGGITQSPKYLFRKEGQNVTLSCEQNLNHDAMYWYRQDPGQGLRLIYYSQIVNDFQKGDIAEGYSVSREKKESFPLTVTSAQKNPTAFYLCASSPRDRGGDEQYFGPGTRLTVT.

The chain recombines TRBV7-9 with TRBJ2-1; 9 bases line up with TRBD2. CDR1 is SEHNR and CDR2 is FQNEAQ in the germline V gene (reference sequence). Trimming removed 1 base from V and 0 bases from J; junction bases left unmatched: 10. The CDR3 runs 19 residues. The CDR3 sequence is CASSLELGERGDSYNEQFF. The CDR3 DNA reads as TGTGCCAGCAGCTTAGAACTGGGGGAGCGGGGGGACTCCTACAATGAGCAGTTCTTC.

This clonotype has just a few counts. The chain links TRBV5-1 to TRBJ2-3, with 14 bases identical to TRBD2. CDR3 length: 17 residues. V was clipped by 4 bases and J by 2 bases; unmatched bases: 6. Germline CDR1 is SGHRS and CDR2 is YFSETQ. DNA of the CDR3: TGCGCCAGCAGCCCGGGGACTAGCGGGGGAGCCACAGATACGCAGTATTTT. Translation: CASSPGTSGGATDTQYF.

The genes are TRBV28 and TRBJ1-5; TRBD1 might be the D (5 bases). This CDR3 is built from 14 residues. V dropped 5 bases and J dropped 3 bases, with 11 bases sitting between them. Per germline, CDR1 MDHEN and CDR2 SYDVKM. CDR3 loop: CASSPTALNQPQHF. DNA of the CDR3: TGTGCCAGCAGTCCGACAGCCCTCAATCAGCCCCAGCATTTT.

Notes on this clonotype: A clone one base away is much larger, so this may be a read error. The CDR3 here is CASSLGGLLGLSYNEQFF. Here the CDR3 DNA reads TGTGCCAGCAGCTTAGGGGGACTCCTGGGCCTCTCCTACAATGAGCAGTTCTTC. The rearrangement joins TRBV7-2 to TRBJ2-1, with a tentative D call TRBD2 (6 bases). The CDR3 has 18 amino acids. Trimming took 1 base from V and 0 from J, leaving 16 bases between them. The germline gives CDR1 SGHTA, CDR2 FQGNSA. Using reference TRBV7-2 and TRBJ2-1 for the parts outside the CDR3, the full variable domain is GAGVSQSPSNKVTEKGKDVELRCDPISGHTALYWYRQSLGQGLEFLIYFQGNSAPDKSGLPSDRFSAERTGGSVSTLTIQRTQQEDSAVYLCASSLGGLLGLSYNEQFFGPGTRLTVL.

This clonotype was picked up one time. J is TRBJ2-2 and V is TRBV14; TRBD2 agrees at 8 bases. J was trimmed by 1 base and V by 3 bases; bases with no gene match: 7. The CDR3 has 17 residues. Germline V gene sequence: CDR1 SGHDN, CDR2 FVKESK. The CDR3 region is CASSHPLAELNTGELFF. In nucleotides, the CDR3 is TGTGCCAGCAGCCATCCACTAGCGGAGTTGAACACCGGGGAGCTGTTTTTT.

The chain couples TRBV5-1 to TRBJ1-1; 7 bases fit TRBD1. The CDR3 length is 16 residues. Germline V gives CDR1 SGHRS, CDR2 YFSETQ. J gave up 1 base and V 0 bases, and 6 bases lay outside the gene matches. CDR3 coding DNA: TGCGCCAGCAGCTTGGCCGAGACAGGGCGGAACACTGAAGCTTTCTTT. Translation: CASSLAETGRNTEAFF.

The chain recombines TRBV5-4 with TRBJ2-7; TRBD1 matches at 9 bases. The V gene's germline CDR1 is SGHNT and CDR2 YYREEE (reference sequence). V shed 3 bases, J shed 5 bases, and the junction held 6 bases outside the gene matches. The CDR3 loop spans 14 amino acids. Here the CDR3 DNA reads TGTGCCAGCAGCTCCGGGACAGGGAAGAACGAGCAGTACTTC. Translating it yields CASSSGTGKNEQYF.

V is TRBV6-2 or TRBV6-3 and J is TRBJ1-2, with D maybe TRBD1 (5 bases). In germline, CDR1 is MNHEY, CDR2 SVGEGT. The CDR3 totals 16 residues. Trimming removed 4 bases at V and 2 bases at J, with 17 bases between. DNA of the CDR3: TGTGCCAGCAGTTCACCCGACAGAATCCTCAACTATGGCTACACCTTC. Translation: CASSSPDRILNYGYTF.

The chain has TRBV19 and TRBJ2-1, with a possible D match to TRBD2 (5 bases). Germline lookup yields CDR1 LNHDA and CDR2 SQIVND (reference sequence). The germline V and J ends were trimmed by 7 bases and 6 bases, with 22 bases remaining between them. The CDR3 extends over 16 amino acids. As DNA, the CDR3 is TGTGCCAGTACCTACCGCGAGGGAATAATCCCCAATGAGCAGTTCTTC. Protein: CASTYREGIIPNEQFF. Full variable domain (outside the CDR3, taken from reference TRBV19 and TRBJ2-1): DGGITQSPKYLFRKEGQNVTLSCEQNLNHDAMYWYRQDPGQGLRLIYYSQIVNDFQKGDIAEGYSVSREKKESFPLTVTSAQKNPTAFYLCASTYREGIIPNEQFFGPGTRLTVL.

DNA of the CDR3: TGTGCCAGCAGTTTCCAAACAGGGGACCTCAAAATGAACACTGAAGCTTTCTTT. As protein: CASSFQTGDLKMNTEAFF. The V call is TRBV12-3 or TRBV12-4, the J call TRBJ1-1; TRBD1 matches at 7 bases. V was pared by 3 bases and J by 0 bases, with 13 bases of the junction left unmatched. The CDR3 runs 18 residues.

The chain recombines TRBV27 with TRBJ2-7; tentative D call: TRBD1 (5 bases). The CDR3 length is 13 residues. Germline CDR1 and CDR2: MNHEY and SMNVEV (reference sequence). Trimming stripped 5 bases from V and 6 bases from J, with 14 bases between. CDR3 sequence: CASSSAGAGEQYF. DNA of the CDR3: TGTGCCAGCAGTAGTGCTGGGGCAGGCGAGCAGTACTTC.

In its sample, this clonotype was seen a few times. The gene calls are TRBV28 and TRBJ2-1, with unresolved D. CDR3 length: 14 residues. Germline lookup yields CDR1 MDHEN and CDR2 SYDVKM. Deletions cut 9 bases from V and 2 bases from J, with 14 bases between. In DNA form, the CDR3 reads TGTGCCAGTCAGACACAGCGAGCCTACAATGAGCAGTTCTTC. Protein: CASQTQRAYNEQFF.

This clonotype came up many times. The V call is TRBV7-2, the J call TRBJ1-5; D remains ambiguous. CDR1 SGHTA and CDR2 FQGNSA come from the germline V gene. V was pared by 5 bases and J by 0 bases, with 14 bases between. This CDR3 region has 16 residues. This CDR3 is CASSPARPYSNQPQHF. In nucleotides, the CDR3 is TGTGCCAGCAGCCCCGCGAGACCTTATAGCAATCAGCCCCAGCATTTT. Supplemented by reference TRBV7-2 and TRBJ1-5, the full variable domain reads GAGVSQSPSNKVTEKGKDVELRCDPISGHTALYWYRQSLGQGLEFLIYFQGNSAPDKSGLPSDRFSAERTGGSVSTLTIQRTQQEDSAVYLCASSPARPYSNQPQHFGDGTRLSIL.

This clonotype showed up just a few times. The chain recombines TRBV7-6 with TRBJ2-2, with TRBD2 identical over 13 bases. Trimming cost V 7 bases and J 3 bases; bases outside gene matches: 8. The CDR3 is 17 amino acids. Germline CDR1 SGHVS, CDR2 FNYEAQ. This CDR3 reads CASTRSLAGGHTGELFF. CDR3 in DNA: TGTGCCAGCACTCGGTCACTAGCGGGGGGGCACACCGGGGAGCTGTTTTTT.

V gene TRBV7-3 combines with J gene TRBJ2-7, with D hard to call. Germline loops: CDR1 SGHTA, CDR2 FQGTGA. With 4 bases removed from V and 2 bases from J, the gap between germline ends came to 12 bases. The CDR3 totals 14 residues. The CDR3 reads CASSSSLSTYEQYF. CDR3 sequence (DNA): TGTGCCAGCAGCTCCTCGCTCTCTACCTACGAGCAGTACTTC.

The CDR3 reads CAISELERDGYTF. CDR3 coding DNA: TGTGCCATCAGTGAGTTAGAGAGGGATGGCTACACCTTC. The rearrangement joins TRBV10-3 to TRBJ1-2; D ambiguous. This CDR3 region has 13 residues. From germline, CDR1 is ENHRY and CDR2 SYGVKD. The V and J ends lost 1 base and 6 bases respectively, with 9 bases between them.

Here the CDR3 DNA reads TGTGCCAGCAGTTTCGGGGGCAGCGGGGGGTTAAATGAGCAGTTCTTC. As protein: CASSFGGSGGLNEQFF. The chain couples TRBV12-3 or TRBV12-4 to TRBJ2-1; 9 bases are a match to TRBD2. The V segment lost 3 bases and the J segment 7 bases; nucleotides outside the gene matches: 10. This CDR3 has 16 residues.

This clonotype was seen at least ten times. The chain joins TRBV6-1 to TRBJ1-1; a weak D match, TRBD1 (6 bases). The ends were cut back, 5 bases at V and 7 bases at J, with 11 bases in the middle. Looked up from germline, CDR1 is MNHNS and CDR2 is SASEGT. There are 12 residues in the CDR3. The CDR3 coding sequence is TGTGCCAGCAGTCGCGGGGGCGGTGAAGCTTTCTTT. Encoded protein: CASSRGGGEAFF.

Turning to this clonotype: A junction boundary mismatches the germline segment, possibly from a read error. The CDR3 nucleotides read TGTGCCAACAGTTCCTTCGACAGCAACTATGGCTACACCTTC. Its protein product is CANSSFDSNYGYTF. This chain uses TRBV27 with TRBJ1-2, with D tentatively TRBD1 (5 bases). Germline assignment: CDR1 MNHEY and CDR2 SMNVEV (reference sequence). The CDR3 loop spans 14 amino acids.

The chain employs TRBV6-6 and TRBJ2-2; TRBD1 matches at 9 bases. Germline CDR1 is MNHNY and CDR2 is SVGAGI (reference sequence). The CDR3 spans 15 residues. With 6 bases clipped from V and 5 bases from J, the junction kept 7 bases outside the gene matches. CDR3 sequence: CASRPGTGMTGELFF. CDR3 nucleotide sequence: TGTGCCAGCAGGCCCGGGACAGGGATGACCGGGGAGCTGTTTTTT.

This clonotype appeared many times. The genes are TRBV7-8 and TRBJ1-2; D is perhaps TRBD1 (5 bases). This CDR3 spans 17 amino acids. The V gene's germline CDR1 is SGHVS and CDR2 FQNEAQ. Trimming cost V 6 bases and J 0 bases, with 20 bases left between them. Written as DNA, the CDR3 is TGTGCCAGCAGTCAGAGAGGAGGGGAGACCGCTAACTATGGCTACACCTTC. Translation: CASSQRGGETANYGYTF. Full variable domain (rest looked up from reference TRBV7-8 and TRBJ1-2): GAGVSQSPRYKVAKRGQDVALRCDPISGHVSLFWYQQALGQGPEFLTYFQNEAQLDKSGLPSDRFFAERPEGSVSTLKIQRTQQEDSAVYLCASSQRGGETANYGYTFGSGTRLTVV.

A remark on this clonotype: Germline and junction disagree at one end, which may indicate a read error. The chain links TRBV6-1 to TRBJ2-3, with 8 bases that match TRBD1. Germline V gives CDR1 MNHNS, CDR2 SASEGT. This CDR3 is 15 amino acids long. The CDR3 loop is CAGSATQGEADTQYF. CDR3 DNA sequence: TGTGCCGGCAGCGCCACACAGGGGGAGGCAGATACGCAGTATTTT.